The sequence of this T cell receptor beta chain was determined in a study of blood T cell repertoires in COVID-19. Across the study: Samples came from the United States, Italy and Spain, spanning acute and convalescent COVID-19. PBMCs, B-cell-depleted T cells, or T cells were the source of the cDNA or gDNA that made up the material.

Trimming removed 3 bases at V and 6 bases at J, with 19 bases between. This CDR3 comprises 16 residues. Germline V lookup: CDR1 KGHSH, CDR2 LQKENI. In the study's own analysis: Nucleated cell number was recorded as an estimate derived from reference gene primer amplification. Profiled with immunoSEQ multiplex PCR; TCRdb holds only in-frame clones, not every one. The V and J calls and clone size were taken over from that table, and D and trimming were inferred from the DNA. The sample has 70,000 to 95,000 clones, 85% to 90% seen once. The sequence was collected from a human donor with active COVID-19. The donor label of this sample is uncertain. The sequenced sample consisted of peripheral blood. The genes are TRBV18 and TRBJ2-3, with D hard to call. The CDR3 sequence: CASSPGFVQRLDTQYF. The CDR3 DNA is TGTGCCAGCTCACCGGGTTTCGTCCAACGACTGGATACGCAGTATTTT.